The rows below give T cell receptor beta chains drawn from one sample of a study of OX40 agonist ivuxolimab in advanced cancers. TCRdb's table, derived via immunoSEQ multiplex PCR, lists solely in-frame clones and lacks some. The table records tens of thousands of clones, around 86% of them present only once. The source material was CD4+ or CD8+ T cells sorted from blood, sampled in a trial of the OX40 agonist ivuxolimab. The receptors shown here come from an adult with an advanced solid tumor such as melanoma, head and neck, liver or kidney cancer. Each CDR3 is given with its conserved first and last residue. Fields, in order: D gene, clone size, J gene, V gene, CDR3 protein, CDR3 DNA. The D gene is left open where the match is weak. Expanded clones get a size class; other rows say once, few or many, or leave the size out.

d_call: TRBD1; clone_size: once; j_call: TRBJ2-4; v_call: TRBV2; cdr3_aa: CASSAGTGGRNIQYF; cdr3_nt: TGTGCCAGCAGTGCTGGGACAGGGGGAAGAAACATTCAGTACTTC
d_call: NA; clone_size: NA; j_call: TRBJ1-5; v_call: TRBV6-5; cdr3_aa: CASSRGVSNQPQHF; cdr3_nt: TGTGCCAGCAGTAGAGGGGTGAGCAATCAGCCCCAGCATTTT
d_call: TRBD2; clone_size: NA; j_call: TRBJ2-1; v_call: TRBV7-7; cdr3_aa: CASSLASGNSEQFF; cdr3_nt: TGTGCCAGCAGCTTGGCTAGCGGGAATAGTGAGCAGTTCTTC
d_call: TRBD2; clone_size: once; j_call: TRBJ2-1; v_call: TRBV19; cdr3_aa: CASSIGLAGPYNEQFF; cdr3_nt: TGTGCCAGTAGTATAGGACTAGCGGGACCATACAATGAGCAGTTCTTC
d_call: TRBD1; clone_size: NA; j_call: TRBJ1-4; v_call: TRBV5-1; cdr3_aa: CASSLGTGEKLFF; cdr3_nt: TGCGCCAGCAGCTTGGGGACAGGAGAAAAACTGTTTTTT
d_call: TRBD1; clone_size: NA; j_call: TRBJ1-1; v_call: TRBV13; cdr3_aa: CASSPRQGNTEAFF; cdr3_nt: TGTGCCAGCAGCCCCCGACAGGGGAACACTGAAGCTTTCTTT
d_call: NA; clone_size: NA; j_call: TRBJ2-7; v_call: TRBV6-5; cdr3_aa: CASTPSGSYEQYF; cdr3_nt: TGTGCCAGCACCCCATCCGGGAGCTACGAGCAGTACTTC
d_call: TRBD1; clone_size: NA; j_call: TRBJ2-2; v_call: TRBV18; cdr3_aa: CASSPKAGTGNTGELFF; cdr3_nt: TGTGCCAGCTCACCGAAAGCCGGGACAGGGAACACCGGGGAGCTGTTTTTT
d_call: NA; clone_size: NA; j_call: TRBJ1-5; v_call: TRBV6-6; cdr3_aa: CASSYSGGNQPQHF; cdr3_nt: TGTGCCAGCAGTTACTCAGGGGGCAATCAGCCCCAGCATTTT
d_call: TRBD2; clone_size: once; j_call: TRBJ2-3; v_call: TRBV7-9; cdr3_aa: CASSFSSGVSTDTQYF; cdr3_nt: TGTGCCAGCAGCTTTTCCAGCGGGGTTAGCACAGATACGCAGTATTTT
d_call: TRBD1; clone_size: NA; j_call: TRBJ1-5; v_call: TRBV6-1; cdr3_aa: CASRRTGAGQPQHF; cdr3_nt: TGTGCCAGCAGACGGACAGGGGCAGGACAGCCCCAGCATTTT
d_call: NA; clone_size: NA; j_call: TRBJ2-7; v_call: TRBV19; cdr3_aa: CASSFRTLRGHEQYF; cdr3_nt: TGTGCCAGTAGTTTTCGGACTCTCCGAGGTCACGAGCAGTACTTC
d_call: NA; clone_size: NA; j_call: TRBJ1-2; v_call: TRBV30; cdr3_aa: CAWSFWGDYGYTF; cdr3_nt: TGTGCCTGGAGCTTTTGGGGCGACTATGGCTACACCTTC
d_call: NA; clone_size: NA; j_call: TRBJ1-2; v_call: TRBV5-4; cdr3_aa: CASSLDREHGYTF; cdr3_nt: TGTGCCAGCAGCTTGGACAGGGAGCATGGCTACACCTTC
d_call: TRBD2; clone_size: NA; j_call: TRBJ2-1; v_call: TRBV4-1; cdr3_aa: CASSPGSSGIYNEQFF; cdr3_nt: TGCGCCAGCAGCCCTGGGAGTAGCGGGATATACAATGAGCAGTTCTTC
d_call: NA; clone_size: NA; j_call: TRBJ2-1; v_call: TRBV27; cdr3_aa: CASSLSLLGGQFF; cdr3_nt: TGTGCCAGCAGTTTATCCCTCCTCGGGGGGCAGTTCTTC
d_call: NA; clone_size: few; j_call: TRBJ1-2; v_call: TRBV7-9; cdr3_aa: CASSPKRGYTF; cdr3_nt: TGTGCCAGCAGCCCAAAACGGGGCTACACCTTC
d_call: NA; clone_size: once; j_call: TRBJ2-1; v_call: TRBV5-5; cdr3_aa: CASSLIRGVQRGNEQFF; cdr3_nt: TGTGCCAGCAGCTTAATACGAGGGGTGCAGCGAGGTAATGAGCAGTTCTTC
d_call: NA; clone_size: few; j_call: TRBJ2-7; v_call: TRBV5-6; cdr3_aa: CASSLWGQGGYEQYF; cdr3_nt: TGTGCCAGCAGCTTGTGGGGGCAGGGGGGCTACGAGCAGTACTTC
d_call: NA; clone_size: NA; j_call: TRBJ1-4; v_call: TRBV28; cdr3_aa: CASSLPSSGAANEKLFF; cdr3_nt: TGTGCCAGCAGTTTGCCCAGTTCAGGGGCAGCTAATGAAAAACTGTTTTTT
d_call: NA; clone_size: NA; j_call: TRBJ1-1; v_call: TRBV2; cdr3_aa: CASSLSTSGRKNTEAFF; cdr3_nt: TGTGCCAGCAGCCTTTCGACCTCGGGACGGAAAAACACTGAAGCTTTCTTT
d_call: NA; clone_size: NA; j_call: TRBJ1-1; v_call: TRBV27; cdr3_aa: CASSWGKGNTEAFF; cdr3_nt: TGTGCCAGCAGTTGGGGCAAGGGGAACACTGAAGCTTTCTTT
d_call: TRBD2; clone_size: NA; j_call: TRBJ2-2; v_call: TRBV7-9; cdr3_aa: CASSSGLAGEAGELFF; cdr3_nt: TGTGCCAGCAGCTCCGGACTAGCGGGGGAGGCCGGGGAGCTGTTTTTT
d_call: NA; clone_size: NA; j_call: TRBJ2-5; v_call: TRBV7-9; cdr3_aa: CASSPLLGIRQETQYF; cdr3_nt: TGTGCCAGCAGCCCCTTGTTAGGGATAAGACAAGAGACCCAGTACTTC
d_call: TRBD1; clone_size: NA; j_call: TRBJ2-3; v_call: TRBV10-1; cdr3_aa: CASRDSSTDTQYF; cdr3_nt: TGCGCCAGCCGGGACAGTAGCACAGATACGCAGTATTTT
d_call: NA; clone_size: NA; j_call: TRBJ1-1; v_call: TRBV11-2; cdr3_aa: CASSPQRGTEAFF; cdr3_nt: TGTGCCAGCAGCCCCCAAAGGGGGACTGAAGCTTTCTTT
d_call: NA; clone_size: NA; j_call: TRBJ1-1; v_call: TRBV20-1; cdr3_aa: CSARFNTEAFF; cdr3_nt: TGCAGTGCTAGATTTAACACTGAAGCTTTCTTT
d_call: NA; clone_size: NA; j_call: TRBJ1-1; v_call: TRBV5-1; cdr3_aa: CASRVRPGSNTEAFF; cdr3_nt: TGCGCCAGCAGGGTCAGACCAGGGTCGAACACTGAAGCTTTCTTT
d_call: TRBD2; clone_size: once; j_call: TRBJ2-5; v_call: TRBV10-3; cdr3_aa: CAISEYLAGAQETQYF; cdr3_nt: TGTGCCATCAGTGAGTATTTAGCGGGAGCTCAAGAGACCCAGTACTTC
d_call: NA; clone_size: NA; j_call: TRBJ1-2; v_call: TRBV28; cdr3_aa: CASSLGGYGYTF; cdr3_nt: TGTGCCAGCAGTTTGGGGGGCTATGGCTACACCTTC
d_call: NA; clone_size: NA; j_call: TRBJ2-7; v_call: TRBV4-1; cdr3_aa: CASSQIVGDSYEQYF; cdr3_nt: TGCGCCAGCAGCCAAATCGTAGGGGATTCCTACGAGCAGTACTTC
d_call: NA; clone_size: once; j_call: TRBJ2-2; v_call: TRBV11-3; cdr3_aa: CASSLDHSRGGTGELFF; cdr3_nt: TGTGCCAGCAGCTTAGATCACAGTCGAGGGGGTACCGGGGAGCTGTTTTTT
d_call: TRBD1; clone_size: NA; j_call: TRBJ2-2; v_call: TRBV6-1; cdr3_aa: CASSERTGQGVSGELFF; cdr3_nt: TGTGCCAGCAGTGAAAGGACTGGGCAGGGGGTTAGCGGGGAGCTGTTTTTT
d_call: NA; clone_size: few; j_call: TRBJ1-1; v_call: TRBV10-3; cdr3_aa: CAISEQGGANTEAFF; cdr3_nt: TGTGCCATCAGTGAACAGGGAGGCGCGAACACTGAAGCTTTCTTT
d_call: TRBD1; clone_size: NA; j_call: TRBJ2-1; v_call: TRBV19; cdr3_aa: CASSRLLVGQGPNSYNEQFF; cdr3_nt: TGTGCCAGTAGCCGACTCCTTGTGGGACAGGGGCCTAATTCCTACAATGAGCAGTTCTTC
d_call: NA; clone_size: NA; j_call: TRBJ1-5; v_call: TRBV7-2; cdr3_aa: CASSQGGTHSNQPQHF; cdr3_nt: TGTGCCAGCAGCCAAGGGGGGACGCATAGCAATCAGCCCCAGCATTTT
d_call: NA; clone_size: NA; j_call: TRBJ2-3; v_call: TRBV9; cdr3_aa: CASSVSPLGDTQYF; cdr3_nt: TGTGCCAGCAGCGTAAGCCCCCTGGGAGATACGCAGTATTTT
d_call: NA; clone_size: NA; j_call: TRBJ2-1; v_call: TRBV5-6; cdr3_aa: CASSWDSSPYNEQFF; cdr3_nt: TGTGCCAGCAGCTGGGACTCCTCACCTTACAATGAGCAGTTCTTC
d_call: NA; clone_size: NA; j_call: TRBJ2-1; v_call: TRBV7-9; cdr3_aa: CASSLATAYNEQFF; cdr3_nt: TGTGCCAGCAGCTTAGCGACAGCCTACAATGAGCAGTTCTTC
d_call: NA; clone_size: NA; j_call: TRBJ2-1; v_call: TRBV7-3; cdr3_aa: CASSLFGGAKVDEQFF; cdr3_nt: TGTGCCAGCAGCTTATTTGGCGGGGCTAAAGTCGATGAGCAGTTCTTC
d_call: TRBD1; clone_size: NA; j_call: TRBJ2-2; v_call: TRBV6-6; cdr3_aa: CASSRSTGSGGELFF; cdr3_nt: TGTGCCAGCAGCCGATCGACAGGGTCTGGGGGGGAGCTGTTTTTT
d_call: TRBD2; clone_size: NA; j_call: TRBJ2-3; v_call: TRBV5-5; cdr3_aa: CASSSYSGSSTDTQYF; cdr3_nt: TGTGCCAGCAGCTCTTATAGCGGGAGTTCGACAGATACGCAGTATTTT
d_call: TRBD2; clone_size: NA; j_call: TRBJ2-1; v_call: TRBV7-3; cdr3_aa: CASSLTAPGLAYNEQFF; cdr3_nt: TGTGCCAGCAGCTTAACTGCTCCGGGACTAGCCTACAATGAGCAGTTCTTC
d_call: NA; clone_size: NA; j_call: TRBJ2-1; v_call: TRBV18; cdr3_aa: CASSPPASASYNEQFF; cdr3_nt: TGTGCCAGCTCACCACCAGCTAGCGCCTCCTACAATGAGCAGTTCTTC
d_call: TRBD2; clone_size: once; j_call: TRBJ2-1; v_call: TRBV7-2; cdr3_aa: CASSFSGGPGNEQFF; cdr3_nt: TGTGCCAGCAGCTTTTCGGGGGGGCCGGGCAATGAGCAGTTCTTC